This paragraph covers one TCR beta chain sequence. Its antigen is unknown. Qualities for individual bases were not recorded, and no much larger clone is one base off. The data were taken from a study of OX40 agonist ivuxolimab in advanced cancers. Background for the entire study: Ivuxolimab was a fully human IgG2 agonistic monoclonal antibody targeting the costimulatory receptor OX40 (CD134). Of the roughly 52 patients in dose escalation, around 20 had hepatocellular carcinoma, about 15 had melanoma, 9 had renal cell carcinoma and 9 had head and neck cancer. Intravenous ivuxolimab was administered to patients every 2 weeks at six dose levels: 0.01, 0.1, 0.3, 1.5, 3 and 10 mg/kg. Peripheral TCRbeta sequencing aimed to test whether ivuxolimab altered TCR sequence diversity and caused clonal T-cell expansion. The paper covers the monotherapy dose-escalation part of the phase I ivuxolimab trial, which included N = 52 patients. A male proportion of roughly 85% and a mean age of roughly 55 years, ranging from about 20 to 80, were recorded for the dose-escalation cohort. Partial responses occurred in three dose-escalation patients, of whom one had hepatocellular carcinoma and two had cutaneous melanoma. Prior anti-PD-1, anti-PD-L1 or anti-CTLA-4 therapy was permitted, and roughly two fifths of dose-escalation patients had received checkpoint inhibitors.

V trim: 0 bases; J trim: 5 bases; unmatched bases: 2. Reading the germline V gene (reference sequence) gives CDR1 GTSNPN and CDR2 SVGIG. The CDR3 starts with the cysteine, ends with the phenylalanine, and has 14 residues. The sequence is cut down to CDR3 DNA, 42 bases in frame from base 1. Genomic DNA was isolated from the sorted cells so that the TCRbeta CDR3 region could be sequenced. The immunoSEQ Assay was used for sequencing of TCRbeta CDR3 regions. The immuneACCESS repertoire file appears here via TCRdb, limited to in-frame rearrangements. These files lack a portion of the clones; in checked studies, under half of the deficit traces to unresolved V genes, and the cause of the others is not known. The sample table shows roughly 71,000 clones, and 75% to 80% are seen once. The ten top clones hold 1.6% of the sample. Patients with autoimmune disease history or receiving systemic immunosuppression were excluded from the trial. Peripheral blood for TCR sequencing was drawn from every dose cohort at baseline, at cycle 4 day 1 and at cycle 7 day 1. The samples were drawn from a first-in-human, open-label, multicenter phase I dose-escalation trial of ivuxolimab. Adults with locally advanced or metastatic melanoma, renal cell carcinoma, hepatocellular carcinoma or head and neck squamous cell carcinoma were enrolled in the trial. CD4+ and CD8+ T cells were sorted separately from peripheral blood before TCR sequencing.

Study-wide conclusions, independent of this receptor: At doses from 0.1 to 3.0 mg/kg, clonal expansion was seen in both CD4+ and CD8+ blood T cells between baseline and week 6. After ivuxolimab, expanded clones were on average more numerous among CD8+ T cells than among CD4+ T cells. In partial responders in the 0.1-3.0 mg/kg groups, normalized peripheral clonal expansion was found to be among the lowest, especially among CD8+ T cells. Which antigens the clonally expanded peripheral T cells were specific for was not determined. Low levels of normalized T-cell clonal expansion were also seen in some patients who did not respond.

Sequencing was performed on CD4+ or CD8+ T cells sorted from blood, taken in a trial of the OX40 agonist ivuxolimab. The sequence derives from an adult with an advanced solid tumor such as melanoma, head and neck, liver or kidney cancer. The chain links TRBV30 with TRBJ2-1, with 9 bases aligning to TRBD2. The base sequence is TGTGCCTGGAGTGTTGGGACTAGCAACAATGAGCAGTTCTTC. This is translated as CAWSVGTSNNEQFF.